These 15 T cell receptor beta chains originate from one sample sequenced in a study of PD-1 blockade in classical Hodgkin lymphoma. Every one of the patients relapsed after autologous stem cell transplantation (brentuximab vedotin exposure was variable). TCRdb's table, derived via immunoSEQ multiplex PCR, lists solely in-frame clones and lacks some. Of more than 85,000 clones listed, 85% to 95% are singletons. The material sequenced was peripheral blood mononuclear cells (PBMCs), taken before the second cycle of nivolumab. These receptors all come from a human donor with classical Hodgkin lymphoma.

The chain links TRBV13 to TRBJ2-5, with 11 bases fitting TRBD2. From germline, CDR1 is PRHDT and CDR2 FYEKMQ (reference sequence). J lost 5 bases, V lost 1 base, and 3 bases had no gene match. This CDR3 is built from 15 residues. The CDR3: CASSLALAGAETQYF. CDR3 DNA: TGTGCCAGCAGCTTAGCACTAGCGGGAGCGGAGACCCAGTACTTC. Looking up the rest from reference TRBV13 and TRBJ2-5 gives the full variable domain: AAGVIQSPRHLIKEKRETATLKCYPIPRHDTVYWYQQGPGQDPQFLISFYEKMQSDKGSIPDRFSAQQFSDYHSELNMSSLELGDSALYFCASSLALAGAETQYFGPGTRLLVL.

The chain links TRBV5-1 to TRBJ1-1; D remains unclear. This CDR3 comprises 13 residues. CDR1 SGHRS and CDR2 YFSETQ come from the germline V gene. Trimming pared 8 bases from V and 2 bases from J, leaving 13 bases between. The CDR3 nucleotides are TGCGCCAGTCGGGCGGGTCCAAACACTGAAGCTTTCTTT. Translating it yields CASRAGPNTEAFF.

Written as DNA, the CDR3 is TGCGCCAGCAGCTTGGCGACGGCGAACACTGAAGCTTTCTTT. It is translated as CASSLATANTEAFF. The chain employs TRBV5-1 and TRBJ1-1, with no clear D. V dropped 0 bases and J dropped 1 base, with 7 bases sitting between them. Germline V CDR1 and CDR2: SGHRS, YFSETQ. This CDR3 spans 14 amino acids. The complete variable domain, with remaining parts taken from reference TRBV5-1 and TRBJ1-1, reads KAGVTQTPRYLIKTRGQQVTLSCSPISGHRSVSWYQQTPGQGLQFLFEYFSETQRNKGNFPGRFSGRQFSNSRSEMNVSTLELGDSALYLCASSLATANTEAFFGQGTRLTVV.

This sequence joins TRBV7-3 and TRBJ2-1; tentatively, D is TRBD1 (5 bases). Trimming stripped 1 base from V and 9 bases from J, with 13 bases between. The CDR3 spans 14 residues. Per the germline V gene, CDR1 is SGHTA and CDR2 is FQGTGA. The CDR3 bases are TGTGCCAGCAGCTTAAGTGGCAGGGTGGTTGAGCAGTTCTTC. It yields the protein CASSLSGRVVEQFF.

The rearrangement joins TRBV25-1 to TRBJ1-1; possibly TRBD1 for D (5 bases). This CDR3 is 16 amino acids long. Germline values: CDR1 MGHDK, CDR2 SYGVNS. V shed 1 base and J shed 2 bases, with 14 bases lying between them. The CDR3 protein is CASSEWGDRSNTEAFF. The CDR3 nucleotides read TGTGCCAGCAGTGAATGGGGAGACAGATCTAACACTGAAGCTTTCTTT.

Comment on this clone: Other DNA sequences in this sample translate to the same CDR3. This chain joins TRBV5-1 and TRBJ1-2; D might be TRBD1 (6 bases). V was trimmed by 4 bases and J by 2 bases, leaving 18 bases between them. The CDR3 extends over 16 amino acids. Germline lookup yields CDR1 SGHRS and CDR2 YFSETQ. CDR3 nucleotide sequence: TGCGCCAGCAGCCCGGGCGGGGGGCGCGCGAACTATGGCTACACCTTC. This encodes CASSPGGGRANYGYTF. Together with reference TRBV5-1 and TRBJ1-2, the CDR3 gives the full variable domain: KAGVTQTPRYLIKTRGQQVTLSCSPISGHRSVSWYQQTPGQGLQFLFEYFSETQRNKGNFPGRFSGRQFSNSRSEMNVSTLELGDSALYLCASSPGGGRANYGYTFGSGTRLTVV.

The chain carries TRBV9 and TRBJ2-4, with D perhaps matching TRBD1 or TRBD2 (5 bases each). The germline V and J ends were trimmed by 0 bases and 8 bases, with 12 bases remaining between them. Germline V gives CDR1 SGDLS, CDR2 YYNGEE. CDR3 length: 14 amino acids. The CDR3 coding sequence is TGTGCCAGCAGCGTAGTGGGCAGAGGGGACATTCAGTACTTC. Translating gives CASSVVGRGDIQYF.

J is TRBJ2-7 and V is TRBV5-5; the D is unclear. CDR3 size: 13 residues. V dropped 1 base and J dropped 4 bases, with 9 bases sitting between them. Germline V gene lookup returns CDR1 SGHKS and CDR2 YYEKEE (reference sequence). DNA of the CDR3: TGTGCCAGCAGCTTGTTCGACTGGTACGAGCAGTACTTC. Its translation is CASSLFDWYEQYF. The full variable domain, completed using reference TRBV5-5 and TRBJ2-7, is DAGVTQSPTHLIKTRGQQVTLRCSPISGHKSVSWYQQVLGQGPQFIFQYYEKEERGRGNFPDRFSARQFPNYSSELNVNALLLGDSALYLCASSLFDWYEQYFGPGTRLTVT.

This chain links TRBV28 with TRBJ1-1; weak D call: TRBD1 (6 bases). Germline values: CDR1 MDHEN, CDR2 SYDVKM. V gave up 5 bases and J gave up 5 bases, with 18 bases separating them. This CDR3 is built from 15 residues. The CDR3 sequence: CASSRAGQRRTEAFF. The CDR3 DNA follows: TGTGCCAGCAGTCGAGCGGGACAAAGGAGGACTGAAGCTTTCTTT.

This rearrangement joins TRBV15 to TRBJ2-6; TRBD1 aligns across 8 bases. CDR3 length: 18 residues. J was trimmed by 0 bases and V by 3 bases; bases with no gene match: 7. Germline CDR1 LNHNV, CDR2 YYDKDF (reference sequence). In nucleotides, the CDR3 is TGTGCCACCAGCAGCCCTGGCCAGGGGGCCTCTGGGGCCAACGTCCTGACTTTC. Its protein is CATSSPGQGASGANVLTF.

The CDR3 DNA reads as TGTGCCAGCAGCTCCTCCGGCAGGACAGATACGCAGTATTTT. Amino acid sequence: CASSSSGRTDTQYF. This rearrangement joins TRBV11-3 to TRBJ2-3; D gene uncertain. Deletions cut 4 bases from V and 3 bases from J, with 11 bases between. The CDR3 is 14 amino acids. The germline CDR1 and CDR2 sequences are SGHNT and YENEEA.

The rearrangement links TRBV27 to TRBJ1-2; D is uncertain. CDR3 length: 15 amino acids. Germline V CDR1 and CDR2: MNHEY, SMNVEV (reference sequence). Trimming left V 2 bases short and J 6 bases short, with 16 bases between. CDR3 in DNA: TGTGCCAGCAGTTTAAGGGCAGGCGTTGACAATGGCTACACCTTC. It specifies CASSLRAGVDNGYTF.

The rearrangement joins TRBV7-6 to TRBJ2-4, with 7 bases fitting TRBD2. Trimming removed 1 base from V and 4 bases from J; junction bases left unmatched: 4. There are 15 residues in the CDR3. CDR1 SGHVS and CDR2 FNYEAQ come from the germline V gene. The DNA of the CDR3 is TGTGCCAGCAGCTTAGGGGCGGGGGTGAAAAACATTCAGTACTTC. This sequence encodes CASSLGAGVKNIQYF.

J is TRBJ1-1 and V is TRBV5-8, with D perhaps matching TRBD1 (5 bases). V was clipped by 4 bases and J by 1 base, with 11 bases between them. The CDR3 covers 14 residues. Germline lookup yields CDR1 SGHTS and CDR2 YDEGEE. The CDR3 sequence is CASSRDSENTEAFF. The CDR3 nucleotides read TGTGCCAGCAGCAGAGACAGCGAGAACACTGAAGCTTTCTTT.

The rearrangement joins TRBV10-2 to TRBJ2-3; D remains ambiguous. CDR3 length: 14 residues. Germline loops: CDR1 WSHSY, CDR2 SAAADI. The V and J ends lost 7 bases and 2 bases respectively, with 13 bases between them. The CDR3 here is CASTAYTYTDTQYF. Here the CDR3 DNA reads TGCGCCAGCACTGCGTACACCTACACAGATACGCAGTATTTT.